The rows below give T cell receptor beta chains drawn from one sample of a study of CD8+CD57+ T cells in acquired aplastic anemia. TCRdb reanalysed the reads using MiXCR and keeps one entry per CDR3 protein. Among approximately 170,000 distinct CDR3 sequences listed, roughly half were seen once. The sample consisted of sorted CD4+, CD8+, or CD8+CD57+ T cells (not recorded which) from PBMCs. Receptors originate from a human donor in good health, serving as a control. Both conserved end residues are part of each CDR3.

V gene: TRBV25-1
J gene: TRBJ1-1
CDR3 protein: CASGEYPRRAQAFF

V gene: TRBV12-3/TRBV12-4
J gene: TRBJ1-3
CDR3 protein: CASSRGDRSSGNTIYF

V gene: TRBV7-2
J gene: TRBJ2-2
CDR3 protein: CASRRPRQSNTGELFF

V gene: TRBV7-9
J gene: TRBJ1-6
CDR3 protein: CASSLVGGGASSPLHF

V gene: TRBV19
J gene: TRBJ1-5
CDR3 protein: CATSPGTANQPQHF

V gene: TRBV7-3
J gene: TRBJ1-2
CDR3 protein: CASSLLAGGPNYGYTF

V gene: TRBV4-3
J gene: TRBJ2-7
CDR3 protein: CASSQGGQGAYEQYF

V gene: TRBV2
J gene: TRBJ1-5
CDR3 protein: CASSTGQAVTPQHF

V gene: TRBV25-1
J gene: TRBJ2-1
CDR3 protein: CASSVGQGAGNEQFF

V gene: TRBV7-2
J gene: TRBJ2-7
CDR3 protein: CASSPPGLAGVGEQYF

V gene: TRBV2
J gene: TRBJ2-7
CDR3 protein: CASSDVDSGSPYEQYF

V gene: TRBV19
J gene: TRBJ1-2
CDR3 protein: CASSITLRDYGYTF

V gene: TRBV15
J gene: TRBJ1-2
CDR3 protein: CATSRDAVGSDGYTF

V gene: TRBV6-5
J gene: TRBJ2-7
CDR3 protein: CASTRGAGRYEQYF

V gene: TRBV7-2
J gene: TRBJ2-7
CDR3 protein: CASSLWSGDYEQYF

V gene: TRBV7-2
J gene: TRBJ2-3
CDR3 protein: CAGSVGLSGATDTQYF

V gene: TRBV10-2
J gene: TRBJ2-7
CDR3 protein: CASNAETGSYEQYF

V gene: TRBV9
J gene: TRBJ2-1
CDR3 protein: CASSRGNSQNEQFF

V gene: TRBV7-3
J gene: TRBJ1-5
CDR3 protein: CASSLEAGLGQPQHF

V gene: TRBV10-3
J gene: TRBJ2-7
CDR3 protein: CAINPGVVESSEQYF

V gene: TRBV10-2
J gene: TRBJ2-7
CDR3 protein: CASMGPGGQTYEQYF

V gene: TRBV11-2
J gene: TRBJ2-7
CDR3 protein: CASSLMGTGSYEQYF

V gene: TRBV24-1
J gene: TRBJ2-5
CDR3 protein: CATSVGTSTKTQYF

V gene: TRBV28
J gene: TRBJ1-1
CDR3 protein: CASSLGTGGSTEAFF